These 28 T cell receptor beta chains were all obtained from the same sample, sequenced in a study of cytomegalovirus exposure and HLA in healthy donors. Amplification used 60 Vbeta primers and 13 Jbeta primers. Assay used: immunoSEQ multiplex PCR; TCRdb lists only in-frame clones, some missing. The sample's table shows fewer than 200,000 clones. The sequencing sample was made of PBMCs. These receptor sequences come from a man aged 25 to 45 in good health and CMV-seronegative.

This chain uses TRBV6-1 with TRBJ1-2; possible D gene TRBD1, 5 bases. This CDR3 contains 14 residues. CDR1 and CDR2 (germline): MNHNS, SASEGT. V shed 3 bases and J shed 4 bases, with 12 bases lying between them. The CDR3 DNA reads TGTGCCAGCAGTGAGGGGCAGCGCCTCTATGGCTACACCTTC. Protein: CASSEGQRLYGYTF.

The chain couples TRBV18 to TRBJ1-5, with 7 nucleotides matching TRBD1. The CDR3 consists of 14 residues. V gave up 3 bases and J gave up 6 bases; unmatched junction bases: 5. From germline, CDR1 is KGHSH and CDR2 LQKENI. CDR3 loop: CASSPDRVGQPQHF. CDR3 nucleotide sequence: TGTGCCAGCTCACCCGACAGGGTCGGTCAGCCCCAGCATTTT.

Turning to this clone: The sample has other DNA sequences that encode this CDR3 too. In nucleotides, the CDR3 is TGCGCCAGCAGCTTGGAACAGAACACTGAAGCTTTCTTT. Translation: CASSLEQNTEAFF. The rearrangement uses TRBV5-1 and TRBJ1-1; no clear D gene. CDR1 and CDR2 from the germline V gene are SGHRS and YFSETQ. V lost 0 bases, J lost 1 base, and 4 bases lay in between. The CDR3 consists of 13 residues.

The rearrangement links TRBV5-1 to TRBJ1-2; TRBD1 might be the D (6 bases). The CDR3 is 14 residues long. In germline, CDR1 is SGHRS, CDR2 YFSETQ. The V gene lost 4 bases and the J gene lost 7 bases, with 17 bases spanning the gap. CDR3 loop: CASSPRAGERGYTF. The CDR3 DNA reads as TGCGCCAGCAGCCCTCGAGCAGGGGAGCGTGGCTACACCTTC.

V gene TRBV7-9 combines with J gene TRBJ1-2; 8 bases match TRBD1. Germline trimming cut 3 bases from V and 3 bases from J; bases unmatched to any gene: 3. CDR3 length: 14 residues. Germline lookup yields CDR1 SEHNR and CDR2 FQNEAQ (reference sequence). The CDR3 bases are TGTGCCAGCAGCTTCGTGACAGGGGACTATGGCTACACCTTC. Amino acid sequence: CASSFVTGDYGYTF.

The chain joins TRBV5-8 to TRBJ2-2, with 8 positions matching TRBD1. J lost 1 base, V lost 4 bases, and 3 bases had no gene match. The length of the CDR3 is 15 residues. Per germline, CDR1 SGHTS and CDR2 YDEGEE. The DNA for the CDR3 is TGTGCCAGCAGCGTCGGACAGGGGAACACCGGGGAGCTGTTTTTT. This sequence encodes CASSVGQGNTGELFF.

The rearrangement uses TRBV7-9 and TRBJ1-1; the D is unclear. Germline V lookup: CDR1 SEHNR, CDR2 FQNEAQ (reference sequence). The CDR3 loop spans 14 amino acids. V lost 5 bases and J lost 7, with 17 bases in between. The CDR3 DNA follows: TGTGCCAGCAGCCTCCCTAATGCCGGGGTTGAAGCTTTCTTT. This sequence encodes CASSLPNAGVEAFF.

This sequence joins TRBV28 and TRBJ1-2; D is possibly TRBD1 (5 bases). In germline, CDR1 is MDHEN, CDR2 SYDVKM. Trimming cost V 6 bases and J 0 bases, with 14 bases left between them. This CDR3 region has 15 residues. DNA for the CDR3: TGTGCCAGCAGCCTCCCCGCGGGGGCTAACTATGGCTACACCTTC. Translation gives CASSLPAGANYGYTF.

The CDR3 DNA follows: TGTGCCAGCAGCCAGGACAGGGCGGCCGGGGAGCTGTTTTTT. This gives the protein CASSQDRAAGELFF. The V and J genes are TRBV7-9 and TRBJ2-2, with TRBD1 identical over 8 bases. V lost 5 bases, J lost 6 bases, and 5 bases stayed unmatched. Germline lookup yields CDR1 SEHNR and CDR2 FQNEAQ (reference sequence). CDR3 length: 14 residues.

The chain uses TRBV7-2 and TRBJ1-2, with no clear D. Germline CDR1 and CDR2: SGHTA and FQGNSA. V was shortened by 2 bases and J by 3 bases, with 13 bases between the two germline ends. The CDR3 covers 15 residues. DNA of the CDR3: TGTGCCAGCAGCTTATTGGGTCCGCAGGACTATGGCTACACCTTC. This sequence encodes CASSLLGPQDYGYTF.

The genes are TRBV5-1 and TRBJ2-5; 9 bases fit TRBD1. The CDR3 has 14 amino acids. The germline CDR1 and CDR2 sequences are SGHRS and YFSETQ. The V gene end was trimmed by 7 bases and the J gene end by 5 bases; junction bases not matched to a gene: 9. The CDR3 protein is CASGSTGGVETQYF. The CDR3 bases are TGCGCCAGCGGATCGACAGGGGGGGTTGAGACCCAGTACTTC.

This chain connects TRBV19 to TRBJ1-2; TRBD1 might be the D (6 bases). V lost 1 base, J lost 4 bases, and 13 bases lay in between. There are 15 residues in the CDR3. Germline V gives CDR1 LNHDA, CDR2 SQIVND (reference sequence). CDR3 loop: CASSIGRTVVYGYTF. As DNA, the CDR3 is TGTGCCAGTAGTATAGGGCGGACAGTTGTCTATGGCTACACCTTC.

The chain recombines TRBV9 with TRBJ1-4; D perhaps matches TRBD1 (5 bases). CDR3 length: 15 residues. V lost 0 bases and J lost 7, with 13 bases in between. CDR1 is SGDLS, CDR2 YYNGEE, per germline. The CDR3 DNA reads TGTGCCAGCAGCGTAGCTCGGGGGTCCGGTGAAAAACTGTTTTTT. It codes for CASSVARGSGEKLFF.

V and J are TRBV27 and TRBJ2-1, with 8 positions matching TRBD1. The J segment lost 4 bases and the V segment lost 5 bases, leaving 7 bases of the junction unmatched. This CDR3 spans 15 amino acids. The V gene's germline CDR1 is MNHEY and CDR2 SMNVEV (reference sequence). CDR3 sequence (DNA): TGTGCCAGCAGTGACCAGGGGGCAGGTTACAATGAGCAGTTCTTC. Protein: CASSDQGAGYNEQFF.

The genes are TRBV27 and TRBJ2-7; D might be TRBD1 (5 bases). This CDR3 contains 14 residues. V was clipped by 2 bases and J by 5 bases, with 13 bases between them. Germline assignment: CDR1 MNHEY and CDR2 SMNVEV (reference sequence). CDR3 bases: TGTGCCAGCAGTTTAGGTGGGGCATTGAACGAGCAGTACTTC. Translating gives CASSLGGALNEQYF.

The CDR3 region has the DNA TGCGCCAGCGGGGGCCCGGGACAGAACACCGGGGAGCTGTTTTTT. Translation: CASGGPGQNTGELFF. The rearrangement joins TRBV10-1 to TRBJ2-2, with D possibly matching TRBD1 (6 bases). V shed 8 bases and J shed 1 base, with 14 bases lying between them. This CDR3 is built from 15 residues. Germline V gives CDR1 WNHNN, CDR2 SYGVQD (reference sequence).

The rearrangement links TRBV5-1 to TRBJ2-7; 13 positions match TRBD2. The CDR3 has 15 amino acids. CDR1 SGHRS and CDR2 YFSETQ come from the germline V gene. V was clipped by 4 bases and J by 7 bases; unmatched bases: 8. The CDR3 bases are TGCGCCAGCAGCCCGGATGGACTAGCGGGAGTTGAGCAGTACTTC. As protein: CASSPDGLAGVEQYF. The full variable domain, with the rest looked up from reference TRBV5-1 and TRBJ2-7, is KAGVTQTPRYLIKTRGQQVTLSCSPISGHRSVSWYQQTPGQGLQFLFEYFSETQRNKGNFPGRFSGRQFSNSRSEMNVSTLELGDSALYLCASSPDGLAGVEQYFGPGTRLTVT.

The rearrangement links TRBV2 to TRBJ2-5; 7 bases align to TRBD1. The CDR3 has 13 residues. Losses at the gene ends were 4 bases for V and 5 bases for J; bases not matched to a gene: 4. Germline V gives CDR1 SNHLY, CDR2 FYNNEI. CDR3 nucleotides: TGTGCCAGCAGTGTAGGGGGCGCGGAGACCCAGTACTTC. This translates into CASSVGGAETQYF. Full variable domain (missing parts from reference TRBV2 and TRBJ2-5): EPEVTQTPSHQVTQMGQEVILRCVPISNHLYFYWYRQILGQKVEFLVSFYNNEISEKSEIFDDQFSVERPDGSNFTLKIRSTKLEDSAMYFCASSVGGAETQYFGPGTRLLVL.

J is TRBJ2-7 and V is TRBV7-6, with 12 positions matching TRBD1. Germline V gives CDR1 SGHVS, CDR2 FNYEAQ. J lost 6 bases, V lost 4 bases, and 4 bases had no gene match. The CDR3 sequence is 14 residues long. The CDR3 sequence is CASSSRDRGPEQYF. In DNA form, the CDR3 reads TGTGCCAGCAGCTCCCGGGACAGGGGGCCCGAGCAGTACTTC.

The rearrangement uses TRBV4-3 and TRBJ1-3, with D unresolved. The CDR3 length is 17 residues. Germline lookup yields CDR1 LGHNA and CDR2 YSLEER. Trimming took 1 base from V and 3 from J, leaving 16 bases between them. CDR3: CASSQAQIRTFGNTIYF. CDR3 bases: TGCGCCAGCAGCCAAGCCCAAATAAGGACTTTTGGAAACACCATATATTTT.

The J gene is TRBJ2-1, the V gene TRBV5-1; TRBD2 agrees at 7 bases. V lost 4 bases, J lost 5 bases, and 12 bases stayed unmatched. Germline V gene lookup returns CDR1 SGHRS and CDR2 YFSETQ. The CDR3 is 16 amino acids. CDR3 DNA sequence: TGCGCCAGCAGCCTAACAGCGGGAATTTTCGACAATGAGCAGTTCTTC. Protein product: CASSLTAGIFDNEQFF.

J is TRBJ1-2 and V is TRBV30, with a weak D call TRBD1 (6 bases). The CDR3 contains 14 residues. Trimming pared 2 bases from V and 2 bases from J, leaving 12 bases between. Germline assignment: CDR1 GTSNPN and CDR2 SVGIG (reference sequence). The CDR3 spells CAWSRDTKNYGYTF. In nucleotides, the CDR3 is TGTGCCTGGAGTAGGGACACGAAAAACTATGGCTACACCTTC.

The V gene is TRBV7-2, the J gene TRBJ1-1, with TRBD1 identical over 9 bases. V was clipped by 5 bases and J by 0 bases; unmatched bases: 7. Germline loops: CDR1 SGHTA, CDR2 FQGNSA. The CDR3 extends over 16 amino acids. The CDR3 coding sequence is TGTGCCAGCAGCCTCGCCGGGACAGGGCTGAACACTGAAGCTTTCTTT. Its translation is CASSLAGTGLNTEAFF.

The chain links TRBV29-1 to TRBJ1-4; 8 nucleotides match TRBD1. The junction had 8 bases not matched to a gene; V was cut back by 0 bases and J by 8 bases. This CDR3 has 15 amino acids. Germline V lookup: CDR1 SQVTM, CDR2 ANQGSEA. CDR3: CSVEDLQGTGEKLFF. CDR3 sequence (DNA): TGCAGCGTTGAAGATCTTCAAGGGACAGGAGAAAAACTGTTTTTT.

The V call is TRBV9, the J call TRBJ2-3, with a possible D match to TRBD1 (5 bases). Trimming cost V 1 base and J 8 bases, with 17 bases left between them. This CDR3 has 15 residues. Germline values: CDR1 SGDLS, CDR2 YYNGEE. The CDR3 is CASSVLQGGPPTQYF. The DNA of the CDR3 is TGTGCCAGCAGCGTATTGCAGGGCGGCCCCCCTACGCAGTATTTT.

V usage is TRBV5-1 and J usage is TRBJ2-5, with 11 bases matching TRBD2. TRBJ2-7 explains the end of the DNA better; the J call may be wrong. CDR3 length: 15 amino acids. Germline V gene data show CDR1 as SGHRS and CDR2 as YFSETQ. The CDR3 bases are TGCGCCAGCACCCAACTAGCGGGGGACTCCTACGAGCAGTACTTC. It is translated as CASTQLAGDSYEQYF.

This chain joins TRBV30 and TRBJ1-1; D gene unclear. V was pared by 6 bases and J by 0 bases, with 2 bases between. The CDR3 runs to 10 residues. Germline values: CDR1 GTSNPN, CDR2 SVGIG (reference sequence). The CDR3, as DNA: TGTGCCTGTATGAACACTGAAGCTTTCTTT. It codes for CACMNTEAFF.

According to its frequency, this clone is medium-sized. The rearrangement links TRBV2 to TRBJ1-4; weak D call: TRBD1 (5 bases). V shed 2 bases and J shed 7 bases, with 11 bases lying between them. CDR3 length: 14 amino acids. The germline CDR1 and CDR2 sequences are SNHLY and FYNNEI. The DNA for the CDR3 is TGTGCCAGCAGTGAATGGCAGGGTGGTGAAAAACTGTTTTTT. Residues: CASSEWQGGEKLFF.